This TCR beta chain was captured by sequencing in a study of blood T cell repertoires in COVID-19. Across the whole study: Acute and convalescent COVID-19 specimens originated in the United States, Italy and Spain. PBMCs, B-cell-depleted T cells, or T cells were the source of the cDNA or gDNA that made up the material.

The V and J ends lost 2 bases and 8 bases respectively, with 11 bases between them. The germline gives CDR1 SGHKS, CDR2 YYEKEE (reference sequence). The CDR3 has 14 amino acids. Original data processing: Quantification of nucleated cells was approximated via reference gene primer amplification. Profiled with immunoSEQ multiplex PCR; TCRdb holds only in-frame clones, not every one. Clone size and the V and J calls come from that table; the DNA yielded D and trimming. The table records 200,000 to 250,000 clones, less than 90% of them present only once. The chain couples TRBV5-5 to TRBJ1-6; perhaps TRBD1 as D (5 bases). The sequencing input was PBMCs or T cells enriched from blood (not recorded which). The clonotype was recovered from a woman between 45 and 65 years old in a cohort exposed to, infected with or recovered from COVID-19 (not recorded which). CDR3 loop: CASSFVGGDSPLHF. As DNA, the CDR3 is TGTGCCAGCAGCTTCGTGGGGGGGGATTCACCCCTCCACTTT.